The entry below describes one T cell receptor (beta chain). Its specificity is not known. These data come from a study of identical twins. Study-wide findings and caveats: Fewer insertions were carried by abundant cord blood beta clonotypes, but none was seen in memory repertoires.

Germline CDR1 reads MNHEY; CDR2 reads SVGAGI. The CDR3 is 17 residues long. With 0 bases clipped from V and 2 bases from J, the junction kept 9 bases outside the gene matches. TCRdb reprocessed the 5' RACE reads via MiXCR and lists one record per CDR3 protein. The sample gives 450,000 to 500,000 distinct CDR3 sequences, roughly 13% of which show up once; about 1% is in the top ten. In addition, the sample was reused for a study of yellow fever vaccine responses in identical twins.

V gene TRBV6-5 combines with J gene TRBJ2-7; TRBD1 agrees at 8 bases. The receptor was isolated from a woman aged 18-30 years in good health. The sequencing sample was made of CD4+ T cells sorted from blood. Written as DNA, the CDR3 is TGTGCCAGCAGTTACTCGTCAGGGGGCGGGTTTCCCTACGAGCAGTACTTC. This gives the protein CASSYSSGGGFPYEQYF.